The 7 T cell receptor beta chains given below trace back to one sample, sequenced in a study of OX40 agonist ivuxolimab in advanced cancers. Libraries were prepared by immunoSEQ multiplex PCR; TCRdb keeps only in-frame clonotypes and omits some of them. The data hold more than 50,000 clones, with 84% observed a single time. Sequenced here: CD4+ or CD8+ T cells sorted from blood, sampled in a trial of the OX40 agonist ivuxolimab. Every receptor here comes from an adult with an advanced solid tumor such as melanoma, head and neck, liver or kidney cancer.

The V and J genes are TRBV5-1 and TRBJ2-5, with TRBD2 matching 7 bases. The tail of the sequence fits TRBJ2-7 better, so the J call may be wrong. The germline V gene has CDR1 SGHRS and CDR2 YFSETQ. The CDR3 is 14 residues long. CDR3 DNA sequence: TGCGCCAGCAGCCCCAGCGGGGTCACCTACGAGCAGTACTTC. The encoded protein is CASSPSGVTYEQYF.

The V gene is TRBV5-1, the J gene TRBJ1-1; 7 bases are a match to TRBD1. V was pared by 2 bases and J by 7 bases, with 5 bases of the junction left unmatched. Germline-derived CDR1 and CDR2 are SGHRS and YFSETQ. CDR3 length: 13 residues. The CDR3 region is CASSFPGTDEAFF. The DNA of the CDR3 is TGCGCCAGCAGCTTTCCCGGGACAGATGAAGCTTTCTTT. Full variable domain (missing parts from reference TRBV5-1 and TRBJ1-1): KAGVTQTPRYLIKTRGQQVTLSCSPISGHRSVSWYQQTPGQGLQFLFEYFSETQRNKGNFPGRFSGRQFSNSRSEMNVSTLELGDSALYLCASSFPGTDEAFFGQGTRLTVV.

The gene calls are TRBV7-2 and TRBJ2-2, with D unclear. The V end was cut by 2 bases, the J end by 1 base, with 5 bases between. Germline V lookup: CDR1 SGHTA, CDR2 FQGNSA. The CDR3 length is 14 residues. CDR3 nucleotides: TGTGCCAGCAGCTTAAGACAGAACACCGGGGAGCTGTTTTTT. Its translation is CASSLRQNTGELFF.

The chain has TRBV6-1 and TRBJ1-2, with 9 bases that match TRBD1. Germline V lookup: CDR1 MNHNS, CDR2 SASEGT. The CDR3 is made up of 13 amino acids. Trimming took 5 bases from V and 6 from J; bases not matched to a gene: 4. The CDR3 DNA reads TGTGCCAGCAGTCTCCGACAGGGGGATGGCTACACCTTC. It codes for CASSLRQGDGYTF.

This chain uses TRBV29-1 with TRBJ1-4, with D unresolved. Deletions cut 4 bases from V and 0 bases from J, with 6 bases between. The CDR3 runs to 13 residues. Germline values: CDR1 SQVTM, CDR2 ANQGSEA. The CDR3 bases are TGCAGCGTTGGGTCTGCAACTAATGAAAAACTGTTTTTT. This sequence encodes CSVGSATNEKLFF. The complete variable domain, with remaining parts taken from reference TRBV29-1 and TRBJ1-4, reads SAVISQKPSRDICQRGTSLTIQCQVDSQVTMMFWYRQQPGQSLTLIATANQGSEATYESGFVIDKFPISRPNLTFSTLTVSNMSPEDSSIYLCSVGSATNEKLFFGSGTQLSVL.

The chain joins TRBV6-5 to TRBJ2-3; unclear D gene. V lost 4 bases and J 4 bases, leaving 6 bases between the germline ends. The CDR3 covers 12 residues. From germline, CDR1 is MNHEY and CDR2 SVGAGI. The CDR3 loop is CASSSGPDTQYF. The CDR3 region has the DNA TGTGCCAGCAGTTCCGGACCAGATACGCAGTATTTT.

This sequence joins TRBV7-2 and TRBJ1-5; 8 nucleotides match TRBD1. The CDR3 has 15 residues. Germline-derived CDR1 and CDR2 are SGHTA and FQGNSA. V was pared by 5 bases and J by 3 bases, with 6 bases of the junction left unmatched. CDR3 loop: CASSPGQGVNQPQHF. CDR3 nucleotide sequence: TGTGCCAGCAGCCCCGGACAGGGAGTCAATCAGCCCCAGCATTTT.